This T cell receptor (beta chain) was retrieved from a study of T cell responses to AZD1222 COVID-19 vaccine. Findings of the study overall: Baseline testing showed seropositivity in only a handful of AZD1222 recipients. The breadth and depth of Spike-specific TCRs increased once two AZD1222 doses had been given. Mostly white British, mostly female donors; authors suggested clonal diversity may be underestimated.

Comments on this clone: The antigen is undetermined.

The germline gives CDR1 SNHLY, CDR2 FYNNEI. The V gene lost 4 bases and the J gene lost 2 bases, with 12 bases spanning the gap. The CDR3 runs 15 residues. Only in-frame clones appear in the TCRdb table, and some are missing; sequencing was by immunoSEQ multiplex PCR. Counted here are approximately 150,000 clones, over 85% occurring once; the ten biggest clones make up more than 1.5%. This clonotype originated in an adult in good health. The material was peripheral blood, obtained on day 0 of AZD1222 vaccination. The V and J genes are TRBV2 and TRBJ1-5, with D tentatively TRBD1 (6 bases). The CDR3 reads CASSVEGVGNQPQHF. In DNA form, the CDR3 reads TGTGCCAGCAGTGTAGAGGGGGTGGGCAATCAGCCCCAGCATTTT.